The 10 T cell receptor beta chains below all came from one sample that was sequenced in a study of blood T cell repertoires in COVID-19 (dated by TCRdb to about 2020). The receptor library was made with the immunoSEQ multiplex PCR assay. TCRdb stores this immuneACCESS table with in-frame sequences only. Part of the clones is absent; in the studies checked, under half of the shortfall reflects unresolved V genes, and no reason is known for the rest. This sample holds roughly 80,000 clones; about 83% were observed only once. 25% to 35% of the sample goes to the ten largest clones. The sample comprised peripheral blood. These receptors all come from a woman of 80 years or more with acute or convalescent COVID-19.

This chain links TRBV7-2 with TRBJ2-1, with D unresolved. Trimming stripped 10 bases from V and 4 bases from J, with 14 bases between. The germline gives CDR1 SGHTA, CDR2 FQGNSA. CDR3 length: 13 amino acids. In DNA form, the CDR3 reads TGTGCCACCACCCCCCGAGCATACAATGAGCAGTTCTTC. Protein: CATTPRAYNEQFF.

This chain connects TRBV10-3 to TRBJ2-3, with 7 bases matching TRBD2. V gave up 7 bases and J gave up 4 bases; unmatched junction bases: 8. Germline CDR1 is ENHRY and CDR2 is SYGVKD. The CDR3 loop spans 14 amino acids. The CDR3 sequence is CAITPAGDADTQYF. The CDR3 nucleotides are TGTGCCATCACCCCGGCGGGGGACGCAGATACGCAGTATTTT.

The chain uses TRBV5-1 and TRBJ1-3; the D is unclear. Germline values: CDR1 SGHRS, CDR2 YFSETQ. There are 16 residues in the CDR3. The germline V and J ends were trimmed by 4 bases and 0 bases, with 14 bases remaining between them. The CDR3 spells CASSTAGEGSGNTIYF. The CDR3 coding sequence is TGCGCCAGCAGCACGGCGGGAGAAGGCTCTGGAAACACCATATATTTT. The full variable domain, in which reference TRBV5-1 and TRBJ1-3 provide the parts outside the CDR3, is KAGVTQTPRYLIKTRGQQVTLSCSPISGHRSVSWYQQTPGQGLQFLFEYFSETQRNKGNFPGRFSGRQFSNSRSEMNVSTLELGDSALYLCASSTAGEGSGNTIYFGEGSWLTVV.

V usage is TRBV28 and J usage is TRBJ2-3; unclear D gene. The CDR3 runs 14 residues. The ends were cut back, 4 bases at V and 2 bases at J, with 10 bases in the middle. Germline loops: CDR1 MDHEN, CDR2 SYDVKM. CDR3 loop: CASSYRRYTDTQYF. The CDR3 nucleotides read TGTGCCAGCAGTTACCGGAGATACACAGATACGCAGTATTTT.

This chain joins TRBV6-5 and TRBJ2-1, with 11 bases lining up with TRBD2. CDR3 length: 15 residues. After removal of 6 bases from V and 0 bases from J, the junction contained 1 base not matched to a gene. Per the germline V gene, CDR1 is MNHEY and CDR2 is SVGAGI. DNA for the CDR3: TGTGCCAGCAGGACTAGCGGGATCTCCTACAATGAGCAGTTCTTC. Its translation is CASRTSGISYNEQFF.

The V call is TRBV18, the J call TRBJ2-7, with a possible D match to TRBD1 (5 bases). The CDR3 length is 14 residues. CDR1 and CDR2 (germline): KGHSH, LQKENI. The V end lost 6 bases, the J end lost 3 bases, and 15 bases lay between the germline ends. The CDR3 DNA is TGTGCCAGCTCGCCAGACAGAGGTAACTACGAGCAGTACTTC. Amino acid sequence: CASSPDRGNYEQYF.

The rearrangement links TRBV7-2 to TRBJ2-5; 8 nucleotides match TRBD2. Germline V gene data show CDR1 as SGHTA and CDR2 as FQGNSA. This CDR3 has 19 residues. V dropped 5 bases and J dropped 4; count of bases not matched to a gene: 21. Written as DNA, the CDR3 is TGTGCCAGCAGCCAACGGGGGGGTGATGGCGGGGCAACCCTAGAGACCCAGTACTTC. This translates into CASSQRGGDGGATLETQYF.

This sequence joins TRBV10-3 and TRBJ2-1; perhaps TRBD2 as D (5 bases). The germline V and J ends were trimmed by 4 bases and 4 bases, with 11 bases remaining between them. Germline V gene lookup returns CDR1 ENHRY and CDR2 SYGVKD. The CDR3 contains 14 residues. CDR3: CAISAGSAYNEQFF. In nucleotides, the CDR3 is TGTGCCATCAGTGCGGGTAGCGCGTACAATGAGCAGTTCTTC.

The CDR3 DNA sequence: TGTGCCACCATGGGCGGGGGAATCTCCTACAATGAGCAGTTCTTC. Translation gives CATMGGGISYNEQFF. The V gene is TRBV24-1, the J gene TRBJ2-1; 7 nucleotides agree with TRBD2. CDR1 is KGHDR, CDR2 SFDVKD, per germline. J gave up 0 bases and V 8 bases, and 6 bases lay outside the gene matches. The CDR3 loop spans 15 amino acids.

The chain links TRBV11-2 to TRBJ2-7; 7 positions agree with TRBD1. From germline, CDR1 is SGHAT and CDR2 FQNNGV. V gave up 2 bases and J gave up 1 base; unmatched junction bases: 2. The CDR3 contains 14 residues. The CDR3 region has the DNA TGTGCCAGCAGCTTATTGGGACAGTCCTACGAGCAGTACTTC. Residues: CASSLLGQSYEQYF.